This T cell receptor (beta chain) was identified during a study of control samples from healthy donors and cancer patients. The method was immunoSEQ multiplex PCR; TCRdb's version includes in-frame clones alone and lacks a portion of them. Of some 120,000 clones listed, roughly 88% were seen once; the top ten hold 3.2%. The CDR3 covers 13 residues. V was pared by 4 bases and J by 7 bases, with 6 bases of the junction left unmatched. CDR1 SGHRS and CDR2 YFSETQ come from the germline V gene. The chain carries TRBV5-1 and TRBJ2-7; 9 bases align to TRBD2. Sequencing was performed on blood. This receptor was identified in a man in his fifties in good health. CDR3 in DNA: TGCGCCAGCAGCCCGGGGAGCGGGGGGGAGCAGTACTTC. Amino acid sequence: CASSPGSGGEQYF.